This TCR beta chain was sequenced for a study of tumor-infiltrating lymphocytes in localized non-small cell lung cancer. Study context: Resected tumor was paired with non-adjacent uninvolved lung from the same patient. Study results and limitations: Each assay used a separate piece of the same tissue. Available tissue quantity limited TCR sequencing to a patient subset.

Germline loops: CDR1 SNHLY, CDR2 FYNNEI. Trimming stripped 7 bases from V and 9 bases from J, with 13 bases between. This CDR3 is 12 amino acids long. Sequencing was performed with immunoSEQ multiplex PCR; in TCRdb, only in-frame clones are kept and a portion is missing. The sample consists of roughly 10,000 clones, about 60% of them appearing once. This clone has only one observation. Antigen: not known. The gene calls are TRBV2 and TRBJ2-1, with D maybe TRBD1 (6 bases). Specimen: uninvolved lung tissue not adjacent to the tumor. This TCR was recovered from a human donor with non-small cell lung cancer. The CDR3 here is CASTRLGAEQFF. The DNA for the CDR3 is TGTGCCAGCACCAGGCTGGGGGCTGAGCAGTTCTTC.